This is a list of T cell receptor beta chains from one sample in a study of T-cell memory formation after mild COVID-19. MiXCR, run by TCRdb on the 5' RACE reads, gives a single entry per CDR3 protein. Of 580,000 or so distinct CDR3 sequences listed, roughly 17% are singletons. The source material was PBMCs or a T cell subset sorted from them (not recorded which). These receptors came from an adult woman who had mild COVID-19 (a few samples of this study predate the infection). Cell type and time point are not known. Each CDR3 is given with its conserved first and last residue. A D gene is named only where the DNA matches it firmly. Not every row has a clone size; where given, it reads once, few, many or a size class.

cdr3_nt	cdr3_aa	v_call	j_call	d_call	cdr3_length	clone_size
TGTGCCAGCAGGGAATCGGGGGCCTCTTACAATGAGCAGTTCTTC	CASRESGASYNEQFF	TRBV6-1	TRBJ2-1	-	15	few
TGCGCCAGCAGCCCTCTGGGACTAGCGGGGGGAACAGATACGCAGTATTTT	CASSPLGLAGGTDTQYF	TRBV5-1	TRBJ2-3	TRBD2	17	few
TGTGCCAGTAATAGGAGCCCCCGGGATAATTCACCCCTCCACTTT	CASNRSPRDNSPLHF	TRBV5-5	TRBJ1-6	-	15	few
TGTGCCAGCAGCCAGCGGGCTGCCCGGGATACGCAGTATTTT	CASSQRAARDTQYF	TRBV3-1	TRBJ2-3	-	14	once
TGTGCCAGCAGCCAAGACGAGGGTCTCGGGCCTGGGGCCAACGTCCTGACTTTC	CASSQDEGLGPGANVLTF	TRBV4-2	TRBJ2-6	-	18	-
TGTGCCAGCAGGGTCCGGGACAGTTCCTACAATGAGCAGTTCTTC	CASRVRDSSYNEQFF	TRBV2	TRBJ2-1	TRBD1	15	few
TGTGCCAGCAGTCTGCTAGCGGGGGCGGGTGAGCAGTTCTTC	CASSLLAGAGEQFF	TRBV27	TRBJ2-1	TRBD2	14	-
TGCGCCAGCAGCCACCCCCTAACTAGCGGCTCCTACGAGCAGTACTTC	CASSHPLTSGSYEQYF	TRBV4-1	TRBJ2-7	TRBD2	16	many
TGTGCCAGCAGCCAAGAAGCAGGGGGCTTCGACGGGGAGACCCAGTACTTC	CASSQEAGGFDGETQYF	TRBV3-1	TRBJ2-5	TRBD1	17	-
TGTGCCAGCTCACCAATAAAGGGAGTTGAAGCTTTCTTT	CASSPIKGVEAFF	TRBV18	TRBJ1-1	-	13	once
TGTGCCAGCAGCATCACGGGACAGGGTTCACCCCTCCACTTT	CASSITGQGSPLHF	TRBV9	TRBJ1-6	TRBD1	14	-
TGCAGTGCTAGTATGGGGCCCTACGAGCAGTACTTC	CSASMGPYEQYF	TRBV20-1	TRBJ2-7	-	12	few
TGTGCCAGCGACGGGGGGGAGTACAATGAGCAGTTCTTC	CASDGGEYNEQFF	TRBV2	TRBJ2-1	TRBD2	13	-
TGTGCCAGCAGCCCGACAAGAGACACCGGGGAGCTGTTTTTT	CASSPTRDTGELFF	TRBV7-3	TRBJ2-2	-	14	few
TGTGCCAGCAGTGAAATCCTTTATGGCGACACTGAAGCTTTCTTT	CASSEILYGDTEAFF	TRBV6-1	TRBJ1-1	-	15	-
TGTGCCAGCAGCTTATGGGGGTCAAGGGACAGGGGCCGGAACACTGAAGCTTTCTTT	CASSLWGSRDRGRNTEAFF	TRBV7-3	TRBJ1-1	TRBD1	19	-
TGTGCCAGCAGCTTAGCGGAGCCATTAGCGGGAGTCCCCTCCTACGAGCAGTACTTC	CASSLAEPLAGVPSYEQYF	TRBV7-6	TRBJ2-7	TRBD2	19	-
TGTGCCAGCACCCGGACTAGCGGGTACGAGCAGTACTTC	CASTRTSGYEQYF	TRBV7-9	TRBJ2-7	TRBD2	13	few
TGTGCCAGCAGCTTAGCGGGAGGGCGGGGTGAGCAGTTCTTC	CASSLAGGRGEQFF	TRBV7-9	TRBJ2-1	TRBD2	14	-